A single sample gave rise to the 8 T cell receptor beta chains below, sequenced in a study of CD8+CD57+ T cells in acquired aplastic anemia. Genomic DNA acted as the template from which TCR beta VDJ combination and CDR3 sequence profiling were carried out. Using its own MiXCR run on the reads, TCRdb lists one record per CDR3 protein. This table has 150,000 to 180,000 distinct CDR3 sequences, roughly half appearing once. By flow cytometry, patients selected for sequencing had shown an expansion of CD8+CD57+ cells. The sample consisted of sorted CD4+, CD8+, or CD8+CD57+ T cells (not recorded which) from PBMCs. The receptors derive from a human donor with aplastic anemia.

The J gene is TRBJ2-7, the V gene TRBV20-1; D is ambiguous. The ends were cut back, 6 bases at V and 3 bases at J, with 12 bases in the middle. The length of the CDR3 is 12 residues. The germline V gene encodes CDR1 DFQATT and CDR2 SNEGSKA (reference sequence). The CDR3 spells CSAKHGVYEQYF. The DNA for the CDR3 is TGCAGTGCCAAGCATGGAGTCTACGAGCAGTACTTC.

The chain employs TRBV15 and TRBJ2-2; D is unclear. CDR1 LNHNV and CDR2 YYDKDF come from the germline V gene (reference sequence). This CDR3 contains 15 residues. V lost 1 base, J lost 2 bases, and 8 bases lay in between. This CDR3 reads CATSRAQLNTGELFF. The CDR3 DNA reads TGTGCCACCAGCAGAGCCCAACTCAACACCGGGGAGCTGTTTTTT.

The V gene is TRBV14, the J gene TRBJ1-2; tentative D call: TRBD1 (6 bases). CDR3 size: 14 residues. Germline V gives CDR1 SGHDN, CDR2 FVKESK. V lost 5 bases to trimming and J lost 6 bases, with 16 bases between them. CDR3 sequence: CASSFQFQGNGYTF. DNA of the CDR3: TGTGCCAGCAGCTTTCAATTTCAGGGGAATGGCTACACCTTC.

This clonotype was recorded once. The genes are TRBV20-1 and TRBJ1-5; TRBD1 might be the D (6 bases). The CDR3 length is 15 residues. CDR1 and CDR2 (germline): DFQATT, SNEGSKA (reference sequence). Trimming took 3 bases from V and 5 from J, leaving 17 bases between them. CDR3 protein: CSASLSGAKDQPQHF. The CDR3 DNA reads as TGCAGTGCTAGTCTTTCGGGGGCTAAAGATCAGCCCCAGCATTTT.

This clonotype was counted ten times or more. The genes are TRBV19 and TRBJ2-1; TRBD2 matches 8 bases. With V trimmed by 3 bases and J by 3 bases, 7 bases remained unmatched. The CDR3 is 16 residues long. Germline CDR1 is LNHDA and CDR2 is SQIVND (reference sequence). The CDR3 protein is CASSITSGLNYNEQFF. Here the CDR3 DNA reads TGTGCCAGTAGTATCACTAGCGGACTTAACTACAATGAGCAGTTCTTC.

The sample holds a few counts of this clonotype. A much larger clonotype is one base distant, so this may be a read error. CDR3 amino acids: CASSPGGAVGYTF. The CDR3 DNA is TGTGCCAGCAGCCCAGGGGGCGCGGTGGGCTACACCTTC. The V call is TRBV12-3 or TRBV12-4, the J call TRBJ1-2; 8 positions agree with TRBD1. CDR3 length equals 13 residues. Unmatched junction bases numbered 8, after V lost 6 bases and J lost 8 bases.

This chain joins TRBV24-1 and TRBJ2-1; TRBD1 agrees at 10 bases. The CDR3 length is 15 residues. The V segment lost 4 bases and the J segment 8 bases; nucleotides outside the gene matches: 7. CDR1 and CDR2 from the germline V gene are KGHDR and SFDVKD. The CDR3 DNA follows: TGTGCCACCAGTGAGACCGGGACAGGGGCCGATGAGCAGTTCTTC. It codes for CATSETGTGADEQFF.

Here the CDR3 reads CAWNPDRANYGYTF. The CDR3 DNA is TGTGCCTGGAACCCGGACAGGGCTAACTATGGCTACACCTTC. The V and J genes are TRBV30 and TRBJ1-2, with 8 bases that match TRBD1. Unmatched junction bases numbered 4, after V lost 4 bases and J lost 0 bases. CDR1 GTSNPN and CDR2 SVGIG come from the germline V gene (reference sequence). The CDR3 extends over 14 amino acids.